These 27 T cell receptor beta chains were all obtained from the same sample, sequenced in a study of T-cell reconstitution after alpha-beta-depleted transplantation in children. Using unique molecular identifiers, the investigators prepared the TCRbeta library. TCRdb itself ran the PCR reads through MiXCR, one entry per CDR3 protein. Among hundreds of thousands of distinct CDR3 sequences listed, around 16% were seen once. Here the sequenced sample was PBMCs, mostly from graft donor cells, taken 360 days after TCRalphabeta/CD19-depleted stem cell transplant. These receptors were obtained from a male patient between 2 and 15 years old who had a stem cell transplant for acute lymphoblastic leukemia, so the T cells may come from the graft donor.

This clonotype showed up just a few times. The chain employs TRBV7-9 and TRBJ2-4; D call uncertain. Germline lookup yields CDR1 SEHNR and CDR2 FQNEAQ (reference sequence). The V gene lost 3 bases and the J gene lost 6 bases, with 6 bases spanning the gap. The CDR3 runs to 12 residues. The CDR3 here is CASSLSINIQYF. DNA for the CDR3: TGTGCCAGCAGCTTGAGCATAAACATTCAGTACTTC.

This clonotype occurred many times. V gene TRBV20-1 combines with J gene TRBJ2-7, with a possible D match to TRBD2 (6 bases). There are 14 residues in the CDR3. V gave up 0 bases and J gave up 4 bases, with 13 bases separating them. CDR1 DFQATT and CDR2 SNEGSKA come from the germline V gene (reference sequence). The CDR3 nucleotides are TGCAGTGCTAGAGATTGGGGAGGCCGGTACGAGCAGTACTTC. Protein product: CSARDWGGRYEQYF.

This sequence joins TRBV6-1 and TRBJ2-1; 9 bases agree with TRBD1. This CDR3 spans 16 amino acids. The V gene's germline CDR1 is MNHNS and CDR2 SASEGT. The V gene end was trimmed by 6 bases and the J gene end by 5 bases; junction bases not matched to a gene: 11. CDR3 sequence reads: CASSSQGALRNNEQFF. Here the CDR3 DNA reads TGTGCCAGCAGCTCACAGGGGGCGCTGAGGAACAATGAGCAGTTCTTC.

This clonotype was seen at least ten times. The chain couples TRBV2 to TRBJ2-7, with 7 bases fitting TRBD1. This CDR3 contains 15 residues. Germline V gives CDR1 SNHLY, CDR2 FYNNEI. With 6 bases clipped from V and 5 bases from J, the junction kept 13 bases outside the gene matches. Here the CDR3 reads CASRADRVELHEQYF. In DNA form, the CDR3 reads TGTGCCAGCAGAGCTGACAGGGTAGAGCTCCACGAGCAGTACTTC.

The chain carries TRBV14 and TRBJ2-7; possible D gene TRBD1, 6 bases. Deletions cut 0 bases from V and 3 bases from J, with 12 bases between. Looked up from germline, CDR1 is SGHDN and CDR2 is FVKESK. The CDR3 loop spans 15 amino acids. The CDR3 DNA reads TGTGCCAGCAGCCAAGAGCAGGGGCGGATCTACGAGCAGTACTTC. This gives the protein CASSQEQGRIYEQYF.

J is TRBJ2-2 and V is TRBV10-3; TRBD2 might be the D (6 bases). The CDR3 contains 13 residues. V was clipped by 7 bases and J by 5 bases, with 11 bases between them. Germline assignment: CDR1 ENHRY and CDR2 SYGVKD. The CDR3 sequence is CAINGRKTGELFF. For the CDR3, the DNA is TGTGCCATCAACGGGAGAAAGACCGGGGAGCTGTTTTTT.

This clonotype was detected a few times. This rearrangement joins TRBV4-1 to TRBJ2-5, with 8 positions matching TRBD2. The junction had 9 bases not matched to a gene; V was cut back by 6 bases and J by 3 bases. The CDR3 runs to 15 residues. The germline V gene has CDR1 MGHRA and CDR2 YSYEKL. The CDR3 sequence is CASSRRPGLEETQYF. The DNA for the CDR3 is TGCGCCAGCAGTCGAAGACCGGGACTAGAAGAGACCCAGTACTTC.

This clonotype was counted ten times or more. V and J are TRBV12-3 or TRBV12-4 and TRBJ2-7; TRBD2 matches at 9 bases. J gave up 3 bases and V 4 bases, and 7 bases lay outside the gene matches. The CDR3 length is 15 residues. CDR3 protein: CASSSHSGRRYEQYF. Here the CDR3 DNA reads TGTGCCAGCAGTTCCCATAGCGGGAGACGCTACGAGCAGTACTTC.

This clonotype was seen at least ten times. The genes are TRBV4-2 and TRBJ2-3, with 7 bases fitting TRBD1. CDR1 and CDR2 from the germline V gene are LGHNA and YNFKEQ. The CDR3 totals 16 residues. V was pared by 1 base and J by 0 bases, with 4 bases of the junction left unmatched. CDR3 DNA: TGTGCCAGCAGCCAAGGAACGGACAGGAGCACAGATACGCAGTATTTT. It translates to CASSQGTDRSTDTQYF.

V and J are TRBV7-9 and TRBJ2-5; a weak D match, TRBD1 (6 bases). The V gene's germline CDR1 is SEHNR and CDR2 FQNEAQ (reference sequence). Trimming pared 0 bases from V and 0 bases from J, leaving 8 bases between. The CDR3 contains 15 residues. CDR3 residues: CASSLAGAYQETQYF. In DNA, the CDR3 is TGTGCCAGCAGCTTAGCGGGGGCGTACCAAGAGACCCAGTACTTC.

The V call is TRBV18, the J call TRBJ2-7, with D perhaps TRBD2 (6 bases). Germline CDR1 reads KGHSH; CDR2 reads LQKENI. The V end was cut by 4 bases, the J end by 3 bases, with 13 bases between. The CDR3 sequence is 14 residues long. The CDR3 protein is CASSQTSLNYEQYF. CDR3 nucleotide sequence: TGTGCCAGCTCACAGACTAGTTTAAACTACGAGCAGTACTTC.

V usage is TRBV6-5 and J usage is TRBJ2-3; either TRBD1 or TRBD2 may fit D (5 bases each). V lost 2 bases and J 0 bases, leaving 15 bases between the germline ends. Germline-derived CDR1 and CDR2 are MNHEY and SVGAGI. The CDR3 has 17 residues. CDR3 DNA sequence: TGTGCCAGCAGTTACAAGGTGGGAGAGGGGAGCACAGATACGCAGTATTTT. This gives the protein CASSYKVGEGSTDTQYF.

This clonotype showed up many times. One end of the junction does not line up with germline, which may come from a read error. In nucleotides, the CDR3 is TGTGCCAGCAGCCCGCGGACAGGGGGCATGGTTTTT. Its translation is CASSPRTGGMVF. J is TRBJ2-2 and V is TRBV7-6; 11 nucleotides align to TRBD1. The CDR3 totals 12 residues. Germline CDR1 is SGHVS and CDR2 is FNYEAQ.

The chain carries TRBV5-6 and TRBJ2-1, with 7 bases aligning to TRBD1. J lost 12 bases, V lost 4 bases, and 13 bases had no gene match. Germline V gives CDR1 SGHDT, CDR2 YYEEEE. This CDR3 contains 14 residues. The CDR3 loop is CASSRTTGKGPQFF. DNA for the CDR3: TGTGCCAGCAGCCGCACGACAGGGAAAGGGCCGCAGTTCTTC.

The chain employs TRBV20-1 and TRBJ2-1; 11 positions agree with TRBD2. The CDR3 is 16 residues long. Germline loops: CDR1 DFQATT, CDR2 SNEGSKA (reference sequence). Trimming cost V 6 bases and J 4 bases; bases outside gene matches: 11. The CDR3 sequence is CSATGGLAAIYNEQFF. The CDR3 DNA reads as TGCAGTGCCACAGGGGGACTAGCGGCCATTTACAATGAGCAGTTCTTC.

The rearrangement links TRBV7-6 to TRBJ2-1, with D possibly matching TRBD2 (5 bases). Trimming took 0 bases from V and 7 from J, leaving 7 bases between them. Germline-derived CDR1 and CDR2 are SGHVS and FNYEAQ. The CDR3 covers 13 residues. Here the CDR3 reads CASSLAPGNEQFF. CDR3 nucleotides: TGTGCCAGCAGCTTAGCGCCGGGGAATGAGCAGTTCTTC.

This clonotype was found a few times. The V call is TRBV19, the J call TRBJ2-2; D is undetermined. V shed 7 bases and J shed 5 bases, with 11 bases lying between them. This CDR3 spans 13 amino acids. The germline V gene encodes CDR1 LNHDA and CDR2 SQIVND (reference sequence). The CDR3 reads CASNWPGTGELFF. CDR3 sequence (DNA): TGTGCCAGTAATTGGCCAGGAACCGGGGAGCTGTTTTTT.

V gene TRBV5-1 combines with J gene TRBJ2-3, with TRBD1 matching 10 bases. Germline CDR1 and CDR2: SGHRS and YFSETQ. This CDR3 has 16 residues. Trimming cost V 1 base and J 5 bases; bases outside gene matches: 7. The CDR3 nucleotides are TGCGCCAGCAGCTTGTGGACAGGGGGGGGTGAAGATACGCAGTATTTT. Amino acid sequence: CASSLWTGGGEDTQYF.

The V call is TRBV7-6, the J call TRBJ2-2, with a possible D match to TRBD2 (5 bases). With 4 bases removed from V and 3 bases from J, the gap between germline ends came to 12 bases. Germline CDR1 SGHVS, CDR2 FNYEAQ. This CDR3 comprises 15 residues. As DNA, the CDR3 is TGTGCCAGCAGCTGGAGCGGTTCGGACACCGGGGAGCTGTTTTTT. Translating gives CASSWSGSDTGELFF. The whole variable domain, remainder taken from reference TRBV7-6 and TRBJ2-2, is GAGVSQSPRYKVTKRGQDVALRCDPISGHVSLYWYRQALGQGPEFLTYFNYEAQQDKSGLPNDRFSAERPEGSISTLTIQRTEQRDSAMYRCASSWSGSDTGELFFGEGSRLTVL.

The chain has TRBV24-1 and TRBJ2-3, with 7 bases fitting TRBD2. Germline V gene sequence: CDR1 KGHDR, CDR2 SFDVKD. V gave up 5 bases and J gave up 5 bases; unmatched junction bases: 6. This CDR3 contains 14 residues. The CDR3 loop reads CATSGSAGEDTQYF. The CDR3 nucleotides are TGTGCCACCAGTGGGTCGGCGGGAGAAGATACGCAGTATTTT.

This clonotype appeared a few times. V and J are TRBV4-2 and TRBJ1-5, with D perhaps TRBD1 (6 bases). This CDR3 has 17 residues. In germline, CDR1 is LGHNA, CDR2 YNFKEQ. V was trimmed by 5 bases and J by 3 bases, leaving 20 bases between them. For the CDR3, the DNA is TGTGCCAGCAGCGGGTCACAGGGAGGCCATCTCAATCAGCCCCAGCATTTT. Its protein product is CASSGSQGGHLNQPQHF.

This clonotype was observed a handful of times. The rearrangement joins TRBV5-1 to TRBJ1-2; D is perhaps TRBD1 (6 bases). This CDR3 contains 12 residues. Per the germline V gene, CDR1 is SGHRS and CDR2 is YFSETQ. Between the trimmed V and J ends, which lost 2 bases and 13 bases, there was a span of 15 bases. CDR3 nucleotide sequence: TGCGCCAGCAGCTTACAGGGTCAGAGGTTCACCTTC. Amino acid sequence: CASSLQGQRFTF.

Here the CDR3 DNA reads TGCAGCGTTGAAGATCAAGATCGCACCCACAATGAGCAGTTCTTC. Translated, it gives CSVEDQDRTHNEQFF. The V call is TRBV29-1, the J call TRBJ2-1; no firm D call. The CDR3 spans 15 residues. V lost 0 bases to trimming and J lost 5 bases, with 14 bases between them. Germline CDR1 is SQVTM and CDR2 is ANQGSEA.

This clonotype has more than one count but fewer than ten. The chain has TRBV12-3 or TRBV12-4 and TRBJ2-7; TRBD2 matches at 7 bases. The CDR3 is 15 residues long. Trimming at V came to 3 bases and at J to 1 base, leaving 6 bases not matched to a gene. The CDR3 loop is CASSFEAGESYEQYF. DNA for the CDR3: TGTGCCAGCAGTTTCGAGGCGGGAGAATCCTACGAGCAGTACTTC.

The chain recombines TRBV7-9 with TRBJ2-7; 9 positions match TRBD1. V shed 5 bases, J shed 3 bases, and the junction held 14 bases outside the gene matches. Germline lookup yields CDR1 SEHNR and CDR2 FQNEAQ (reference sequence). The CDR3 has 17 residues. This chain's CDR3 is CASSHQQGRTGDYEQYF. The CDR3 region has the DNA TGTGCCAGCAGCCACCAACAAGGCAGGACAGGGGACTACGAGCAGTACTTC.

Many counts were recorded for this clonotype. This chain uses TRBV10-3 with TRBJ2-1; 8 nucleotides match TRBD2. Germline-derived CDR1 and CDR2 are ENHRY and SYGVKD. This CDR3 contains 14 residues. V dropped 6 bases and J dropped 9; count of bases not matched to a gene: 10. In DNA, the CDR3 is TGTGCCATCAGGCCGGGACTAGGGTCCCTTGAGCAGTTCTTC. Amino acid sequence: CAIRPGLGSLEQFF.

J is TRBJ2-3 and V is TRBV10-2; no definite D call. V was clipped by 7 bases and J by 0 bases, with 8 bases between them. There are 13 residues in the CDR3. Germline V gene sequence: CDR1 WSHSY, CDR2 SAAADI. CDR3 sequence: CASTWVSTDTQYF. CDR3 nucleotide sequence: TGCGCCAGCACTTGGGTTAGCACAGATACGCAGTATTTT.